The 17 T cell receptor beta chains in this list originate from one sample, sequenced in a study of cytomegalovirus exposure and HLA in healthy donors. PCR used 60 Vbeta primers and 13 Jbeta primers. The protocol was immunoSEQ multiplex PCR, while the TCRdb copy is restricted to in-frame clones and leaves out a portion. This sample carries about 140,000 clones, about 64% of them seen once, and the ten largest clones take approximately 2.5%. Sequenced material: PBMCs. Receptors originate from a middle-aged woman in good health and CMV-seronegative.

The chain combines TRBV5-4 with TRBJ2-5; D is possibly TRBD1 (8 bases). CDR3 length equals 15 residues. Germline V gene sequence: CDR1 SGHNT, CDR2 YYREEE (reference sequence). V lost 3 bases, J lost 5 bases, and 17 bases lay in between. In DNA, the CDR3 is TGTGCCAGCAGCTCCGAACAGGGGGAGGGTGAGACCCAGTACTTC. Translation: CASSSEQGEGETQYF.

The chain couples TRBV29-1 to TRBJ1-1; TRBD1 matches 8 bases. This CDR3 is built from 13 residues. V dropped 4 bases and J dropped 7; count of bases not matched to a gene: 8. The V gene's germline CDR1 is SQVTM and CDR2 ANQGSEA. As DNA, the CDR3 is TGCAGCGTTGCAAGGACAGGGTATCGTGAAGCTTTCTTT. As protein: CSVARTGYREAFF.

This clone was counted only a few times. The chain combines TRBV5-1 with TRBJ2-7, with TRBD1 matching over 8 bases. CDR1 is SGHRS and CDR2 is YFSETQ in the germline V gene. This CDR3 has 15 amino acids. Losses at the gene ends were 2 bases for V and 1 base for J; bases not matched to a gene: 5. CDR3 in amino acids: CASSFTGTGSYEQYF. In DNA, the CDR3 is TGCGCCAGCAGCTTTACCGGGACAGGATCCTACGAGCAGTACTTC. The entire variable domain, with the rest obtained from reference TRBV5-1 and TRBJ2-7, is as follows: KAGVTQTPRYLIKTRGQQVTLSCSPISGHRSVSWYQQTPGQGLQFLFEYFSETQRNKGNFPGRFSGRQFSNSRSEMNVSTLELGDSALYLCASSFTGTGSYEQYFGPGTRLTVT.

The CDR3 nucleotides read TGCAGCGTTGGACAACGCAATCAGCCCCAGCATTTT. Its translation is CSVGQRNQPQHF. The genes are TRBV29-1 and TRBJ1-5; D is unclear. Germline V gene sequence: CDR1 SQVTM, CDR2 ANQGSEA. The germline V and J ends were trimmed by 4 bases and 2 bases, with 6 bases remaining between them. This CDR3 has 12 amino acids.

This clone was recorded a few times. V is TRBV4-2 and J is TRBJ1-5, with 7 positions matching TRBD1. Germline V gene lookup returns CDR1 LGHNA and CDR2 YNFKEQ. Germline trimming cut 1 base from V and 9 bases from J; bases unmatched to any gene: 6. The CDR3 contains 14 residues. The CDR3 region is CASSQGKGGGPQHF. The CDR3 DNA reads TGTGCCAGCAGCCAAGGGAAAGGGGGCGGGCCCCAGCATTTT.

This clone was counted only a few times. V gene TRBV18 combines with J gene TRBJ1-3; D remains unclear. With 0 bases removed from V and 0 bases from J, the gap between germline ends came to 9 bases. The germline V gene has CDR1 KGHSH and CDR2 LQKENI. The CDR3 spans 16 residues. The CDR3 nucleotides read TGTGCCAGCTCACCACCGGAGGCTGCCTCTGGAAACACCATATATTTT. Protein: CASSPPEAASGNTIYF.

The rearrangement uses TRBV10-3 and TRBJ2-5, with TRBD2 matching over 9 bases. The CDR3 spans 14 residues. The germline V gene encodes CDR1 ENHRY and CDR2 SYGVKD. J lost 3 bases, V lost 2 bases, and 1 base had no gene match. The CDR3 reads CAISERLAEETQYF. The CDR3 DNA sequence: TGTGCCATCAGTGAGAGACTAGCGGAAGAGACCCAGTACTTC.

V and J are TRBV28 and TRBJ2-1, with 9 bases matching TRBD1. This CDR3 spans 15 amino acids. Germline trimming cut 6 bases from V and 10 bases from J; bases unmatched to any gene: 13. Germline assignment: CDR1 MDHEN and CDR2 SYDVKM. The CDR3 DNA reads TGTGCCAGCAGCGATCCGGGACAGGGAATTCGGGAGCAGTTCTTC. As protein: CASSDPGQGIREQFF.

This chain joins TRBV10-3 and TRBJ1-1, with 8 nucleotides matching TRBD1. V shed 8 bases, J shed 1 base, and the junction held 12 bases outside the gene matches. Per germline, CDR1 ENHRY and CDR2 SYGVKD. There are 16 residues in the CDR3. In DNA form, the CDR3 reads TGTGCCATCTCCGGGACAGGCGGTGTTCCGAACACTGAAGCTTTCTTT. This gives the protein CAISGTGGVPNTEAFF.

V gene TRBV9 combines with J gene TRBJ1-5, with D possibly matching TRBD1 (5 bases). V was clipped by 0 bases and J by 3 bases, with 13 bases between them. CDR3 length: 16 residues. Germline V CDR1 and CDR2: SGDLS, YYNGEE. The CDR3 DNA follows: TGTGCCAGCAGCGTAGGCGTAGGGGCCTCCAATCAGCCCCAGCATTTT. Amino acid sequence: CASSVGVGASNQPQHF. The complete variable domain, with remaining parts taken from reference TRBV9 and TRBJ1-5, reads DSGVTQTPKHLITATGQRVTLRCSPRSGDLSVYWYQQSLDQGLQFLIQYYNGEERAKGNILERFSAQQFPDLHSELNLSSLELGDSALYFCASSVGVGASNQPQHFGDGTRLSIL.

The rearrangement links TRBV30 to TRBJ1-1; 9 nucleotides agree with TRBD1. Germline V gives CDR1 GTSNPN, CDR2 SVGIG (reference sequence). V was pared by 5 bases and J by 3 bases, with 4 bases of the junction left unmatched. The CDR3 consists of 13 residues. The CDR3 coding sequence is TGTGCCTGGGGCAGGGACAGGGACACTGAAGCTTTCTTT. As protein: CAWGRDRDTEAFF.

This chain uses TRBV27 with TRBJ1-5; 7 bases fit TRBD1. The CDR3 is 16 residues long. Trimming removed 6 bases from V and 2 bases from J; junction bases left unmatched: 10. The germline CDR1 and CDR2 sequences are MNHEY and SMNVEV (reference sequence). The CDR3 DNA reads as TGTGCCAGCAGCGCGTTCAACAGGGGCCGCAATCAGCCCCAGCATTTT. It yields the protein CASSAFNRGRNQPQHF.

The chain carries TRBV7-3 and TRBJ2-2; tentative D call: TRBD1 (5 bases). Trimming removed 1 base from V and 2 bases from J, with 8 bases in between. The CDR3 covers 15 residues. Germline values: CDR1 SGHTA, CDR2 FQGTGA. CDR3 in DNA: TGTGCCAGCAGCTTAAATCAGGGAAACACCGGGGAGCTGTTTTTT. As protein: CASSLNQGNTGELFF.

The V and J genes are TRBV28 and TRBJ2-7, with 9 bases matching TRBD2. This CDR3 is 14 amino acids long. The ends lost 7 bases at V and 2 bases at J; junction bases unmatched: 6. Per the germline V gene, CDR1 is MDHEN and CDR2 is SYDVKM. CDR3 protein: CASISSGATYEQYF. The CDR3 DNA sequence: TGTGCCAGCATTTCTAGCGGGGCCACCTACGAGCAGTACTTC. The variable domain in full, with the rest retrieved from reference TRBV28 and TRBJ2-7, is DVKVTQSSRYLVKRTGEKVFLECVQDMDHENMFWYRQDPGLGLRLIYFSYDVKMKEKGDIPEGYSVSREKKERFSLILESASTNQTSMYLCASISSGATYEQYFGPGTRLTVT.

V usage is TRBV5-6 and J usage is TRBJ2-7, with a possible D match to TRBD2 (6 bases). Deletions cut 4 bases from V and 10 bases from J, with 12 bases between. The CDR3 loop spans 11 amino acids. The germline CDR1 and CDR2 sequences are SGHDT and YYEEEE. The CDR3 is CASSRRGAQYF. The CDR3 DNA sequence: TGTGCCAGCAGCCGGAGGGGCGCCCAGTACTTC.

The chain combines TRBV5-1 with TRBJ1-1; D is perhaps TRBD1 (6 bases). Trimming stripped 0 bases from V and 4 bases from J, with 10 bases between. The CDR3 is made up of 14 amino acids. Germline V CDR1 and CDR2: SGHRS, YFSETQ. The DNA for the CDR3 is TGCGCCAGCAGCTTGGCCAGGGGCAGCACTGAAGCTTTCTTT. It yields the protein CASSLARGSTEAFF.

The V and J genes are TRBV4-3 and TRBJ2-7; possibly TRBD1 for D (6 bases). V was pared by 2 bases and J by 2 bases, with 10 bases between. The CDR3 length is 14 residues. Per the germline V gene, CDR1 is LGHNA and CDR2 is YSLEER. Here the CDR3 reads CASSQLTGTYEQYF. The CDR3 DNA is TGCGCCAGCAGCCAATTGACAGGTACCTACGAGCAGTACTTC.